The 17 T cell receptor beta chains below all came from one sample that was sequenced in a study of T cell responses to AZD1222 COVID-19 vaccine. The repertoire was sequenced with immunoSEQ multiplex PCR; TCRdb's copy has only in-frame clones and lacks some. The sample includes approximately 140,000 clones, 90% to 95% seen only once; the top ten take 4.5% to 5.5%. The material was peripheral blood, obtained on day 0 of AZD1222 vaccination. Receptors were obtained from an adult in good health.

About this clone itself: The junction differs from germline at one of its ends, possibly a read error. The chain carries TRBV5-3 and TRBJ1-5, with D perhaps TRBD1 (5 bases). TRBV5-3 is reported as an ORF; its role is uncertain. The CDR3 is made up of 10 amino acids. CDR3 protein: CARSQLGGDF. Here the CDR3 DNA reads TGTGCCAGAAGCCAGCTGGGAGGGGATTTT.

V is TRBV14 and J is TRBJ2-3, with D possibly TRBD2 on 6 matching bases. The V end was cut by 0 bases, the J end by 1 base, with 11 bases between. Germline V gene sequence: CDR1 SGHDN, CDR2 FVKESK. CDR3 length: 16 residues. The CDR3 coding sequence is TGTGCCAGCAGCCAAGATCAGGGACTTGGCACAGATACGCAGTATTTT. This codes for CASSQDQGLGTDTQYF.

This chain uses TRBV10-3 with TRBJ1-2, with D hard to call. Looked up from germline, CDR1 is ENHRY and CDR2 is SYGVKD. The CDR3 is 14 residues long. The V end lost 6 bases, the J end lost 4 bases, and 15 bases lay between the germline ends. The CDR3 coding sequence is TGTGCCATCAGGACGGGGAGCGGGCCCTATGGCTACACCTTC. This codes for CAIRTGSGPYGYTF.

The gene calls are TRBV5-1 and TRBJ1-1; 7 positions agree with TRBD1. This CDR3 contains 14 residues. Germline V CDR1 and CDR2: SGHRS, YFSETQ. The V and J ends lost 0 bases and 5 bases, in that order; junction bases with no gene match: 4. CDR3 coding DNA: TGCGCCAGCAGCTTGGGAGGGGGCCGGACTGAAGCTTTCTTT. Its protein product is CASSLGGGRTEAFF.

This clone was seen a single time. The chain uses TRBV18 and TRBJ1-3; D is unclear. The germline V gene encodes CDR1 KGHSH and CDR2 LQKENI. The CDR3 is 11 residues long. The V end was cut by 3 bases, the J end by 4 bases, with 1 base between. The CDR3 protein is CASSPGNTIYF. The DNA of the CDR3 is TGTGCCAGCTCACCGGGAAACACCATATATTTT.

V gene TRBV6-5 combines with J gene TRBJ1-4; no clear D. CDR1 is MNHEY, CDR2 SVGAGI, per germline. V was trimmed by 5 bases and J by 0 bases, leaving 7 bases between them. This CDR3 contains 14 residues. CDR3 DNA: TGTGCCAGCAGTCACGGGACAACTAATGAAAAACTGTTTTTT. Protein product: CASSHGTTNEKLFF.

CDR3 loop: CASSEDNRVVEKLFF. The CDR3 bases are TGTGCCAGCAGTGAAGATAACAGGGTAGTAGAAAAACTGTTTTTT. The chain employs TRBV2 and TRBJ1-4; D perhaps matches TRBD1 (6 bases). Germline V gene data show CDR1 as SNHLY and CDR2 as FYNNEI. V was trimmed by 1 base and J by 8 bases, leaving 14 bases between them. CDR3 size: 15 residues.

This clone was seen once. The J gene is TRBJ1-5, the V gene TRBV25-1; D call uncertain. Trimming took 4 bases from V and 3 from J, leaving 7 bases between them. Per germline, CDR1 MGHDK and CDR2 SYGVNS. The length of the CDR3 is 13 residues. The DNA for the CDR3 is TGTGCCAGCAGTGCTGATTCCAATCAGCCCCAGCATTTT. Its translation is CASSADSNQPQHF.

This chain joins TRBV27 and TRBJ2-1, with D unresolved. Per germline, CDR1 MNHEY and CDR2 SMNVEV (reference sequence). Trimming took off 0 bases at V and 9 bases at J, with 9 bases between the two ends. The CDR3 has 13 amino acids. DNA of the CDR3: TGTGCCAGCAGTTTATCGTGGGCTGGTGAGCAGTTCTTC. Its translation is CASSLSWAGEQFF.

V and J are TRBV9 and TRBJ2-7; 12 bases match TRBD2. CDR3 size: 17 residues. Germline V gene data show CDR1 as SGDLS and CDR2 as YYNGEE. The J segment lost 2 bases and the V segment lost 3 bases, leaving 9 bases of the junction unmatched. The DNA of the CDR3 is TGTGCCAGCAGCGAAGGCCTAGCGGGGGGGAGACCCTACGAGCAGTACTTC. This sequence encodes CASSEGLAGGRPYEQYF.

This chain joins TRBV6-5 and TRBJ2-1; the D is unclear. The length of the CDR3 is 14 residues. V lost 6 bases to trimming and J lost 4 bases, with 13 bases between them. Looked up from germline, CDR1 is MNHEY and CDR2 is SVGAGI. In DNA form, the CDR3 reads TGTGCCAGCAGCCCAGGTGGATCTTACAATGAGCAGTTCTTC. Protein sequence: CASSPGGSYNEQFF.

J is TRBJ2-1 and V is TRBV7-2; 14 bases fit TRBD2. The germline V gene encodes CDR1 SGHTA and CDR2 FQGNSA. This CDR3 has 18 amino acids. The V segment lost 1 base and the J segment 4 bases; nucleotides outside the gene matches: 6. The CDR3 is CASSLVGGTSGRYNEQFF. CDR3 sequence (DNA): TGTGCCAGCAGCTTAGTGGGAGGGACTAGCGGGAGATACAATGAGCAGTTCTTC.

The CDR3 DNA is TGTGCCAGCAGCCATCTCGGGGGCTCAAAAAACATTCAGTACTTC. Encoded protein: CASSHLGGSKNIQYF. The chain links TRBV14 to TRBJ2-4; either TRBD1 or TRBD2 may supply D (6 bases each). The V gene's germline CDR1 is SGHDN and CDR2 FVKESK. Trimming cost V 3 bases and J 4 bases, with 13 bases left between them. This CDR3 has 15 residues. The whole variable domain, remainder taken from reference TRBV14 and TRBJ2-4, is EAGVTQFPSHSVIEKGQTVTLRCDPISGHDNLYWYRRVMGKEIKFLLHFVKESKQDESGMPNNRFLAERTGGTYSTLKVQPAELEDSGVYFCASSHLGGSKNIQYFGAGTRLSVL.

V is TRBV5-5 and J is TRBJ2-6; 7 positions match TRBD1. CDR3 length equals 18 residues. V was clipped by 2 bases and J by 0 bases; unmatched bases: 8. CDR1 and CDR2 (germline): SGHKS, YYEKEE (reference sequence). The CDR3 DNA sequence: TGTGCCAGCAGCTTCTGGCCGGGACAGACCTCTGGGGCCAACGTCCTGACTTTC. Its translation is CASSFWPGQTSGANVLTF.

This sequence joins TRBV7-9 and TRBJ2-2, with a possible D match to TRBD1 (6 bases). Germline assignment: CDR1 SEHNR and CDR2 FQNEAQ (reference sequence). CDR3 length: 14 residues. V was trimmed by 5 bases and J by 3 bases, leaving 10 bases between them. The CDR3 sequence: CASSDTGYTGELFF. As DNA, the CDR3 is TGTGCCAGCAGCGATACAGGGTACACCGGGGAGCTGTTTTTT.

The V gene is TRBV18, the J gene TRBJ2-5, with a weak D call TRBD2 (6 bases). V was shortened by 2 bases and J by 4 bases, with 8 bases between the two germline ends. Germline loops: CDR1 KGHSH, CDR2 LQKENI. This CDR3 contains 13 residues. CDR3 amino acids: CASSPTRGETQYF. The CDR3 nucleotides are TGTGCCAGCTCACCAACGCGGGGAGAGACCCAGTACTTC.

The genes are TRBV4-1 and TRBJ1-6, with 7 bases fitting TRBD1. CDR1 and CDR2 (germline): MGHRA, YSYEKL. There are 15 residues in the CDR3. Trimming at V came to 2 bases and at J to 9 bases, leaving 7 bases not matched to a gene. The CDR3, as DNA: TGCGCCAGCAGCCAACAGACAGGGCGAACTTCACCCCTCCACTTT. As protein: CASSQQTGRTSPLHF.